This is a list of T cell receptor beta chains from one sample in a study of blood T cells in healthy people across ages. TCRdb fed the 5' RACE reads into MiXCR, producing one record per CDR3 protein. The sample yields some 1.5 million distinct CDR3 sequences, 25% to 30% seen once. The sample comprised blood. Receptors originate from a woman aged 25-40 years in good health. Both conserved end residues are part of each CDR3. Each record gives: J gene, D gene, CDR3 length, V gene, CDR3 protein. The D gene is left open where the match is weak.

>TRBJ2-3|NA|14|TRBV7-7
CASSARSYTDTQYF
>TRBJ2-5|NA|13|TRBV29-1
CSDPLRCQETQYF
>TRBJ1-6|TRBD1|15|TRBV12-3/TRBV12-4
CASSTGTGLNSPLHF
>TRBJ2-5|TRBD2|13|TRBV29-1
CSVGLAGRETQYF
>TRBJ2-7|NA|18|TRBV3-1
CASSQSTWAAFYSYEQYF
>TRBJ2-7|TRBD2|16|TRBV10-3
CAISDDLAEGPYEQYF
>TRBJ2-5|NA|13|TRBV28
CASIKGREETQYF
>TRBJ1-3|NA|14|TRBV9
CASSEDSSGNTIYF
>TRBJ1-2|NA|17|TRBV10-2
CASSEGDTINQNYGYTF
>TRBJ2-5|NA|16|TRBV6-2/TRBV6-3
CASSYRGGEVEETQYF
>TRBJ2-6|NA|13|TRBV29-1
CSVDHSGANVRTF
>TRBJ1-1|NA|13|TRBV5-5
CASSLPQGLEAFF
>TRBJ1-1|NA|13|TRBV14
CASSQDRSGGAFF
>TRBJ2-7|NA|9|TRBV28
CASTHEQYF
>TRBJ1-1|NA|13|TRBV20-1
CSARGAVNTEAFF
>TRBJ2-7|NA|13|TRBV9
CASSVGESYEQYF
>TRBJ1-1|NA|15|TRBV5-5
CASSLVQIMNTEAFF
>TRBJ2-3|NA|15|TRBV5-1
CASSPTLGGTDTQYF
>TRBJ1-2|TRBD1|14|TRBV29-1
CSVFRTGSNYGYTF
>TRBJ2-5|NA|14|TRBV20-1
CSARSSGRQETQYF
>TRBJ1-1|TRBD1|15|TRBV4-1
CASSQWGQGNTEAFF
>TRBJ2-4|NA|16|TRBV28
CASNGAATGGKNIQYF
>TRBJ2-5|NA|17|TRBV9
CASSVGVGAPFYNEQYF
>TRBJ1-1|TRBD1|16|TRBV12-3/TRBV12-4
CASTWGDSSWNTEAFF
>TRBJ2-6|TRBD1|17|TRBV2
CASRGDRGGSGANVLTF
>TRBJ2-2|TRBD1|14|TRBV12-3/TRBV12-4
CASLGQVNTGERFF
>TRBJ2-1|TRBD2|16|TRBV6-5
CASSYPEAGVYNEQFF
>TRBJ2-1|NA|15|TRBV28
CASSSGRGPKGEQFF
>TRBJ1-2|NA|14|TRBV5-1
CASSWLGGSDGYTF
>TRBJ2-7|TRBD2|14|TRBV7-2
CASRGSGRPNEQYF
>TRBJ2-7|NA|13|TRBV20-1
CSARTGTSFEQYF
>TRBJ2-1|TRBD1|15|TRBV6-5
CASSNRDRTYNEQFF
>TRBJ1-1|NA|14|TRBV7-9
CASSLEVRNTEAFF
>TRBJ1-5|NA|15|TRBV9
CASSAAGSAHQPQHF
>TRBJ2-7|NA|14|TRBV5-1
CASSGTGHTYEQYF
>TRBJ1-1|NA|13|TRBV7-2
CASSLVWVAEAFF
>TRBJ2-1|NA|13|TRBV12-3/TRBV12-4
CASRIGLYNEQFF
>TRBJ2-3|NA|15|TRBV5-1
CASSLEGGTEDTQYF
>TRBJ2-7|TRBD1|14|TRBV25-1
CASSVSTGDEEQYF
>TRBJ1-6|NA|12|TRBV10-1
CASSESGGPLHF
>TRBJ2-5|TRBD2|15|TRBV5-1
CASSWAGGAGGEQYF
>TRBJ2-3|NA|15|TRBV5-1
CASSLVGNTGDTQYF
>NA|NA|15|TRBV7-2
CASSFDQGSYYEQYF
>TRBJ2-5|TRBD1|15|TRBV29-1
CSVGWTGGKTETQYF
>TRBJ1-1|NA|13|TRBV27
CASSLALSTEAFF
>TRBJ2-1|TRBD2|15|TRBV7-9
CASTPVGREYDEQFF
>TRBJ2-4|TRBD1|14|TRBV5-1
CASSHETGGYIQYF